Presented here are 13 T cell receptor beta chains from one specimen sequenced in a study of vaccination and CD4 T cells after COVID-19. Antigen specificity for these receptors is unknown. Documented treatment: approximately nine-day PBMC culture with coronavirus spike peptide pools or control peptides (ViraFEST assay). Sequenced with the Oncomine TCR Beta short-read assay was DNA taken from cultured CD4+ T cells. TCRdb processed the PCR reads anew with MiXCR; each CDR3 protein has one entry. The sample has 9,500 to 12,000 distinct CDR3 sequences; roughly 53% are singletons. The sequenced material came from CD4+ T cells from blood, cultured in vitro. All receptors come from a human donor who had recovered from COVID-19.

This sequence joins TRBV15 and TRBJ2-3, with TRBD1 identical over 11 bases. V was pared by 3 bases and J by 6 bases, with 8 bases of the junction left unmatched. The CDR3 length is 16 residues. CDR1 and CDR2 from the germline V gene are LNHNV and YYDKDF (reference sequence). The CDR3 spells CATSSWDRGGTDTQYF. Here the CDR3 DNA reads TGTGCCACCAGCAGTTGGGACAGGGGGGGTACGGATACGCAGTATTTT.

This clonotype was seen a few times. The chain links TRBV6-1 to TRBJ2-3; D is undetermined. This CDR3 is 11 amino acids long. Germline V gives CDR1 MNHNS, CDR2 SASEGT. The V end lost 6 bases, the J end lost 5 bases, and 6 bases lay between the germline ends. The CDR3 DNA reads as TGTGCCAGCAGAGACGGAGATACGCAGTATTTT. Translating gives CASRDGDTQYF.

The chain couples TRBV20-1 to TRBJ1-2; the match to TRBD1 covers 7 bases. This CDR3 has 11 residues. CDR1 is DFQATT, CDR2 SNEGSKA, per germline (reference sequence). V shed 5 bases and J 5 bases; nucleotides not matched to a gene: 2. The CDR3 region is CSALQGYGYTF. CDR3 sequence (DNA): TGCAGTGCTTTACAGGGGTATGGCTACACCTTC.

The chain uses TRBV11-3 and TRBJ2-2; possibly TRBD1 or TRBD2 for D (5 bases each). Germline V gene data show CDR1 as SGHNT and CDR2 as YENEEA. The CDR3 is 15 amino acids. Trimming removed 4 bases from V and 2 bases from J, with 11 bases in between. The DNA for the CDR3 is TGTGCCAGCAGCTCGGGACGGGGAAACACCGGGGAGCTGTTTTTT. This codes for CASSSGRGNTGELFF.

This rearrangement joins TRBV29-1 to TRBJ1-1, with 7 bases fitting TRBD1. CDR1 and CDR2 from the germline V gene are SQVTM and ANQGSEA. This CDR3 has 13 amino acids. The V gene end was trimmed by 6 bases and the J gene end by 5 bases; junction bases not matched to a gene: 9. This CDR3 is CSVDRAGGTEAFF. DNA for the CDR3: TGCAGCGTCGACAGGGCCGGGGGGACTGAAGCTTTCTTT.

This clonotype was counted between two and nine times. The genes are TRBV6-1 and TRBJ1-2; D is undetermined. Germline V CDR1 and CDR2: MNHNS, SASEGT. Trimming shortened V by 7 bases and J by 4 bases, and 13 bases separated the two germline ends. The CDR3 is 13 residues long. The CDR3 protein is CASTSDVGYGYTF. CDR3 bases: TGTGCCAGCACCTCGGACGTAGGCTATGGCTACACCTTC.

The chain carries TRBV20-1 and TRBJ2-5; D ambiguous. The V gene lost 3 bases and the J gene lost 1 base, with 12 bases spanning the gap. CDR3 length: 14 amino acids. The germline gives CDR1 DFQATT, CDR2 SNEGSKA (reference sequence). In DNA form, the CDR3 reads TGCAGTGCTAGTTCCAGTAGGTCCCAAGAGACCCAGTACTTC. Its translation: CSASSSRSQETQYF.

This clonotype has only one observation. The rearrangement uses TRBV6-2 or TRBV6-3 and TRBJ1-5; TRBD1 matches 9 bases. CDR3 length equals 17 residues. The trim removed 2 bases at V and 4 bases at J, leaving 9 bases unmatched. CDR1 MNHEY and CDR2 SVGEGT come from the germline V gene. This chain's CDR3 is CASSYRLKDRGNQPQHF. The CDR3 region has the DNA TGTGCCAGCAGTTACCGGCTCAAGGACAGGGGTAATCAGCCCCAGCATTTT.

This clonotype is a singleton in its sample. The CDR3 nucleotides are TGTGCCAGCAGTACACCTGGGACTAGCGGGAGTATGAGGCAGTTCTTC. Translation gives CASSTPGTSGSMRQFF. The chain combines TRBV28 with TRBJ2-1, with TRBD2 matching over 14 bases. The CDR3 runs to 16 residues. With 5 bases clipped from V and 12 bases from J, the junction kept 12 bases outside the gene matches. Germline values: CDR1 MDHEN, CDR2 SYDVKM.

This sequence joins TRBV7-3 and TRBJ1-2, with TRBD1 matching over 10 bases. Germline values: CDR1 SGHTA, CDR2 FQGTGA. The length of the CDR3 is 14 residues. J gave up 4 bases and V 2 bases, and 1 base lay outside the gene matches. The CDR3 DNA follows: TGTGCCAGCAGCTTAGGACAGGGGGGCTATGGCTACACCTTC. Translation: CASSLGQGGYGYTF.

This clonotype is classed as hyperexpanded (1% or more). This chain connects TRBV6-1 to TRBJ2-7; D call uncertain. The CDR3 is 15 residues long. Germline V gene sequence: CDR1 MNHNS, CDR2 SASEGT. With 7 bases removed from V and 0 bases from J, the gap between germline ends came to 16 bases. The CDR3 sequence is CASINAGSSSYEQYF. The CDR3 nucleotides read TGTGCCAGCATTAACGCAGGTTCGAGCTCCTACGAGCAGTACTTC.

This clonotype was detected only a few times. The chain joins TRBV21-1 to TRBJ1-6. TRBV21-1 is labeled a pseudogene. The CDR3 spans 17 residues. CDR3 residues: CASSLPVQGPFGSPLHF. DNA of the CDR3: TGTGCCAGCAGCCTACCCGTGCAGGGGCCCTTCGGTTCACCCCTCCACTTT.

The rearrangement links TRBV6-2 or TRBV6-3 to TRBJ2-7, with TRBD2 identical over 14 bases. The CDR3 extends over 15 amino acids. V was clipped by 2 bases and J by 6 bases; unmatched bases: 3. Germline V lookup: CDR1 MNHEY, CDR2 SVGEGT. The CDR3 nucleotides are TGTGCCAGCAGTTACATGGGACTAGCGGGGGTCGAGCAGTACTTC. It codes for CASSYMGLAGVEQYF.